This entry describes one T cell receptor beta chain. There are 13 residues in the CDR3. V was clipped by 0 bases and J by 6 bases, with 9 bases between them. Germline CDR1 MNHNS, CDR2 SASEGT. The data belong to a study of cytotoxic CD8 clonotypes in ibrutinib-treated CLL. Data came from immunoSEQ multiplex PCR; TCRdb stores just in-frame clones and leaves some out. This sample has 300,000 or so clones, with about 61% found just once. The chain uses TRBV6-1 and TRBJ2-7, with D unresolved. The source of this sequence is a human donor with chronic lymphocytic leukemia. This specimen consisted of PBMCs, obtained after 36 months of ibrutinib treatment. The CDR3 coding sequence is TGTGCCAGCAGTGAAGCGGGCTATTTCGAGCAGTACTTC. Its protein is CASSEAGYFEQYF.